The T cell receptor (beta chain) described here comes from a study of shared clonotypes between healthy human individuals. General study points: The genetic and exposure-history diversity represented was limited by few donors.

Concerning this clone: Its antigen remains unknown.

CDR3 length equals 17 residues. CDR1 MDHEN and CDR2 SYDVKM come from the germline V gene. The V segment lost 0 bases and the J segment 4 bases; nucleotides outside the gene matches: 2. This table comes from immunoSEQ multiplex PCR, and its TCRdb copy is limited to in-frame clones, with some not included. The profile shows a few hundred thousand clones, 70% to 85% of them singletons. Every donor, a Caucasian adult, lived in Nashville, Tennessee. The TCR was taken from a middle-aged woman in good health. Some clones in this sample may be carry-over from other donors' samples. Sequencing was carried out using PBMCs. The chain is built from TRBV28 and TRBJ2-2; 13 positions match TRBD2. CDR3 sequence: CASSLWGLAGPTGELFF. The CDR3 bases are TGTGCCAGCAGTTTATGGGGACTAGCGGGACCCACCGGGGAGCTGTTTTTT.